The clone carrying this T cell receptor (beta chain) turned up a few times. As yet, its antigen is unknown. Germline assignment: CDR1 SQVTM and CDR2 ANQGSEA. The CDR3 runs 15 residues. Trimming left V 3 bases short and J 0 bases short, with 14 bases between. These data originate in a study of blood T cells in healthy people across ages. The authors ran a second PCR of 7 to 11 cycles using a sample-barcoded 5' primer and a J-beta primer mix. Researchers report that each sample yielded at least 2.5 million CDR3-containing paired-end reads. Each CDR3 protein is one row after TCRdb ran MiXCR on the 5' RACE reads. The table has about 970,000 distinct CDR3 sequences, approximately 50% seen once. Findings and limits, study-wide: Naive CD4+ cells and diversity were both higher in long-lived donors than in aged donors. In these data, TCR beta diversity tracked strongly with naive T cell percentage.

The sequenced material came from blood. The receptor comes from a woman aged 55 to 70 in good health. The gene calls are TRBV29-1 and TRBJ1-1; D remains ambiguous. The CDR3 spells CSVDSGRSMNTEAFF. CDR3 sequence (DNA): TGCAGCGTTGATAGCGGCAGGTCTATGAACACTGAAGCTTTCTTT. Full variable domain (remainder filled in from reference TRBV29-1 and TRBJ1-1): SAVISQKPSRDICQRGTSLTIQCQVDSQVTMMFWYRQQPGQSLTLIATANQGSEATYESGFVIDKFPISRPNLTFSTLTVSNMSPEDSSIYLCSVDSGRSMNTEAFFGQGTRLTVV.